This T cell receptor (beta chain) was sequenced during a study of T cells after yellow fever vaccination. Points from the study as a whole: Relatively few clonotypes were ones that appeared in both CD4 and CD8 compartments. The study found a weaker secondary response that peaked faster, day 5 versus 15. Reappearance after the booster was observed for most primary-vaccination clones (roughly 95% CD4, about 85% CD8).

With respect to this clonotype: Its antigen is still unknown.

In germline, CDR1 is SEHNR, CDR2 FQNEAQ (reference sequence). This CDR3 is built from 15 residues. Deletions cut 4 bases from V and 2 bases from J, with 13 bases between. The 5'RACE template-switching step produced TCR cDNA and added a universal primer site and UMIs. MiXCR, run by TCRdb on the 5' RACE reads, gives a single entry per CDR3 protein. The top ten clones hold approximately 3.5% of a sample with some 300,000 distinct CDR3 sequences, about 10% of them seen once. This receptor was identified in a man aged 18 to 29 who received the YFV17D yellow fever vaccine. V usage is TRBV7-9 and J usage is TRBJ2-3; D uncertain. The sequencing used CD4+ T cells sorted from PBMCs, collected 5 days after the yellow fever booster vaccination. CDR3 DNA sequence: TGTGCCAGCAGCTACTGGACGGATCTCACAGATACGCAGTATTTT. This translates into CASSYWTDLTDTQYF.